A single T cell receptor (beta chain) is shown here with its context. As yet, its antigen is unknown. Nonspecific anti-CD3/anti-CD28 bead stimulation represents the broad CD4+ T cell repertoire. Sorting selected CD4+ T cells upregulating both CD40 ligand and CD69. Donors were HIV-1-infected adults who began suppressive ART during chronic infection. This was the immunoSEQ version 4 assay in survey mode. Genomic DNA was diluted to about 9.4 ng/uL, up to 1 ug per sample. TCRdb's table, derived via immunoSEQ multiplex PCR, lists solely in-frame clones and lacks some. Here the sample spans tens of thousands of clones, about nine tenths being singletons. This sample stems from a study of persistence of HIV-infected CD4 T cells. Germline V gives CDR1 SGHVS, CDR2 FNYEAQ. V lost 1 base and J lost 5, with 1 base in between. CDR3 length: 11 residues.

Sequencing was performed on CD4+ T cells sorted from PBMCs after 18-hour stimulation, taken from a patient who received antiretroviral therapy. The chain couples TRBV7-6 to TRBJ2-3; D ambiguous. This receptor was taken from an adult woman with HIV who was CMV-seropositive. The CDR3 nucleotides are TGTGCCAGCAGCTTAGAAGATACGCAGTATTTT. This sequence encodes CASSLEDTQYF.